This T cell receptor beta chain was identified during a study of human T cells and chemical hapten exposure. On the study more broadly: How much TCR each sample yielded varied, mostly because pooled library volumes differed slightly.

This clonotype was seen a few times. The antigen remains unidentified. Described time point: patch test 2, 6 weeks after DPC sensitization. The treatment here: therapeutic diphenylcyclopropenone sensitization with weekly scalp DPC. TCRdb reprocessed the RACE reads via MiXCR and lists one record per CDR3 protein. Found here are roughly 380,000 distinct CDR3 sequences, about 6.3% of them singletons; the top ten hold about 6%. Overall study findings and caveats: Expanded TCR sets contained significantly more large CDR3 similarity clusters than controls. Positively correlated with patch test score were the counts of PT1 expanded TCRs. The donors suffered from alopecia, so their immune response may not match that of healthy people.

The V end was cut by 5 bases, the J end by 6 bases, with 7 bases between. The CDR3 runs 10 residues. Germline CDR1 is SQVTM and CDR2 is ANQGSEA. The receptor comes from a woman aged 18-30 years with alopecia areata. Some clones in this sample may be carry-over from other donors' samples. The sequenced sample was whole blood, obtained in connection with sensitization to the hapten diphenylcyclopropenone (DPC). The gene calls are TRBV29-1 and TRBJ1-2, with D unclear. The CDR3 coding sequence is TGCAGCGTTTGGGTTGATGGCTACACCTTC. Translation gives CSVWVDGYTF.